This paragraph covers one T cell receptor beta chain sequence. Antigen specificity is unknown. The data derive from a study of a mutant IDH1 vaccine in newly diagnosed glioma. Study as a whole: First vaccine doses came 4-6 weeks after radiotherapy alone, or with temozolomide cycles. Patients under treatment included approximately 60% males and approximately 40% females and had a mean age of 40.4 years. Study-wide results and caveats: Pseudoprogression apparently lacked any relation to changes in top peripheral T cell clonotypes.

Sample time point: week 35, safety follow-up. Topical imiquimod was applied with each vaccine dose, which held 300 ug of mutant IDH1 20-mer peptide. Germline CDR1 reads SGHTA; CDR2 reads FQGNSA. V lost 7 bases, J lost 4 bases, and 22 bases lay in between. The CDR3 contains 17 residues. Measured with immunoSEQ multiplex PCR; TCRdb has only the in-frame clones, and not every one. The sample lists tens of thousands of clones; approximately 90% were seen once. The specimen was PBMCs, collected from a glioma patient whose treatment included an IDH1 peptide vaccine. This clonotype originated in a woman aged 40-49 years with glioma. This sequence joins TRBV7-2 and TRBJ2-2; possible D gene TRBD2, 7 bases. In DNA form, the CDR3 reads TGTGCCAGCACCCGTTGGGGGGGCGCCCTATCCACCGGGGAGCTGTTTTTT. Translated: CASTRWGGALSTGELFF.